The entry below describes one T cell receptor (beta chain). This sample is drawn from a study of untreated major depressive disorder. Enrichment usually gave about 95% pure CD4+ T cells. Trimming took off 5 bases at V and 0 bases at J, with 14 bases between the two ends. There are 16 residues in the CDR3. The germline V gene has CDR1 LNHDA and CDR2 SQIVND (reference sequence). The repertoire was sequenced with immunoSEQ multiplex PCR; TCRdb's copy has only in-frame clones and lacks some. Of over 20,000 clones in the sample, more than 75% were seen once. The clonotype was recovered from a woman in her thirties in good health. The rearrangement links TRBV19 to TRBJ1-5, with a weak D call TRBD1 (5 bases). The material sequenced was CD4+ T cells from PBMCs. CDR3 sequence reads: CASSVKDSYSNQPQHF. CDR3 nucleotides: TGTGCCAGTAGTGTAAAAGACAGCTATAGCAATCAGCCCCAGCATTTT.